A single sample gave rise to the 6 T cell receptor beta chains below, sequenced in a study of patients and donors after allogeneic stem cell transplantation. MiXCR was run by TCRdb on the RT-PCR reads, yielding one entry per CDR3 protein. The table has about 200,000 distinct CDR3 sequences, around 40% seen once; the top ten hold around 10%. The sample consisted of blood, either unsorted or a sorted T cell fraction (not recorded which). Source of these receptors: a human donor who was either an allogeneic HSCT recipient or a stem cell or donor lymphocyte infusion donor (not recorded which). It is not recorded whose cells these are; they may come from a transplant donor.

The V and J genes are TRBV5-5 and TRBJ2-7; 9 nucleotides agree with TRBD2. V lost 4 bases, J lost 2 bases, and 7 bases stayed unmatched. The CDR3 length is 15 residues. The germline V gene has CDR1 SGHKS and CDR2 YYEKEE (reference sequence). The CDR3 sequence: CASSPGGGVAYEQYF. CDR3 in DNA: TGTGCCAGCAGCCCCGGCGGGGGGGTCGCCTACGAGCAGTACTTC.

V usage is TRBV15 and J usage is TRBJ1-6; D call uncertain. The CDR3 has 13 residues. V was cut by 1 base and J by 9 bases, with 7 bases left in between. Germline V lookup: CDR1 LNHNV, CDR2 YYDKDF (reference sequence). The CDR3, as DNA: TGTGCCACCAGCAGAGTGTACCCTTCACCCCTCCACTTT. Its translation: CATSRVYPSPLHF.

This chain uses TRBV4-1 with TRBJ2-1, with D hard to call. The germline gives CDR1 MGHRA, CDR2 YSYEKL. The CDR3 consists of 11 residues. The V and J ends lost 1 base and 9 bases respectively, with 4 bases between them. CDR3 nucleotides: TGCGCCAGCAGCCAAGGAATTGAGCAGTTCTTC. This encodes CASSQGIEQFF.

J is TRBJ2-1 and V is TRBV27; 8 nucleotides match TRBD2. The CDR3 extends over 15 amino acids. Germline CDR1 MNHEY, CDR2 SMNVEV (reference sequence). V lost 6 bases, J lost 12 bases, and 16 bases stayed unmatched. The CDR3 region is CASSHLAGDPPGQFF. The CDR3 region has the DNA TGTGCCAGCAGCCATCTAGCGGGCGATCCGCCGGGGCAGTTCTTC.

J is TRBJ1-1 and V is TRBV4-2, with D unresolved. The V end lost 0 bases, the J end lost 0 bases, and 5 bases lay between the germline ends. There are 14 residues in the CDR3. Germline V lookup: CDR1 LGHNA, CDR2 YNFKEQ. The CDR3 sequence: CASSQDQVNTEAFF. The CDR3 DNA reads TGTGCCAGCAGCCAAGATCAGGTGAACACTGAAGCTTTCTTT.

V usage is TRBV9 and J usage is TRBJ2-1; TRBD1 might be the D (5 bases). V was cut by 4 bases and J by 6 bases, with 14 bases left in between. Germline V gene lookup returns CDR1 SGDLS and CDR2 YYNGEE. This CDR3 has 14 residues. The CDR3 reads CASSPTGRINEQFF. Here the CDR3 DNA reads TGTGCCAGCAGCCCTACAGGTAGGATCAATGAGCAGTTCTTC.